These 16 T cell receptor beta chains came from one sample sequenced in a study of control samples from healthy donors and cancer patients. The assay was immunoSEQ multiplex PCR, and TCRdb's table has in-frame clones only and misses some. In the table there are 100,000 or so clones, about 91% of which are singletons. The sample taken for sequencing was blood. All receptors derive from a young woman in good health.

The chain couples TRBV3-1 (or the pseudogene TRBV3-2) to TRBJ2-1; D is uncertain. V was cut by 2 bases and J by 0 bases, with 8 bases left in between. There are 15 residues in the CDR3. Looked up from germline, CDR1 is LGHDT and CDR2 is YNNKEL (reference sequence). CDR3 sequence: CASSQTVDSYNEQFF. In DNA form, the CDR3 reads TGTGCCAGCAGCCAAACAGTGGACTCCTACAATGAGCAGTTCTTC.

The genes are TRBV24-1 and TRBJ2-7, with D hard to call. Between the trimmed V and J ends, which lost 4 bases and 1 base, there was a span of 7 bases. Germline loops: CDR1 KGHDR, CDR2 SFDVKD. There are 13 residues in the CDR3. The CDR3 DNA reads as TGTGCCACCAGTGACACACAGTCCTACGAGCAGTACTTC. Encoded protein: CATSDTQSYEQYF.

Only a few counts were recorded for this clone. Other DNA sequences from this sample encode an identical CDR3 as well. This chain joins TRBV5-1 and TRBJ1-5, with D hard to call. Trimming shortened V by 0 bases and J by 5 bases, and 6 bases separated the two germline ends. There are 13 residues in the CDR3. The germline V gene has CDR1 SGHRS and CDR2 YFSETQ. Written as DNA, the CDR3 is TGCGCCAGCAGCTTGGGCCCTTATCAGCCCCAGCATTTT. Its protein product is CASSLGPYQPQHF.

The chain uses TRBV2 and TRBJ1-4, with no clear D. V was shortened by 10 bases and J by 5 bases, with 14 bases between the two germline ends. Per the germline V gene, CDR1 is SNHLY and CDR2 is FYNNEI. The CDR3 has 13 residues. The CDR3 DNA is TGTGCCAACCTAGGACTCGGAAATGAAAAACTGTTTTTT. Amino acids: CANLGLGNEKLFF.

The chain recombines TRBV11-2 with TRBJ2-7; a possible D gene is TRBD1 (6 bases). Trimming cost V 1 base and J 12 bases, with 13 bases left between them. The CDR3 has 12 amino acids. Germline V gene sequence: CDR1 SGHAT, CDR2 FQNNGV. The CDR3 coding sequence is TGTGCCAGCAGCTTAGTCCCAGGGGTTGCGTACTTC. Translating it yields CASSLVPGVAYF.

The chain couples TRBV10-3 to TRBJ1-3; D unresolved. This CDR3 is built from 17 residues. Germline-derived CDR1 and CDR2 are ENHRY and SYGVKD. V was clipped by 1 base and J by 1 base, with 14 bases between them. Here the CDR3 reads CAISELWIRSSGNTIYF. CDR3 coding DNA: TGTGCCATCAGTGAGTTGTGGATCAGATCATCTGGAAACACCATATATTTT.

V usage is TRBV7-9 and J usage is TRBJ2-5; D is perhaps TRBD2 (5 bases). Germline CDR1 is SEHNR and CDR2 is FQNEAQ (reference sequence). The V and J ends lost 2 bases and 0 bases respectively, with 10 bases between them. This CDR3 contains 15 residues. The DNA for the CDR3 is TGTGCCAGCAGCTTATCTGAGGGAGACCAAGAGACCCAGTACTTC. Translation gives CASSLSEGDQETQYF.

The J gene is TRBJ2-7, the V gene TRBV12-3 or TRBV12-4, with a weak D call TRBD2 (5 bases). The CDR3 spans 12 residues. V was clipped by 8 bases and J by 2 bases, with 10 bases between them. CDR3 coding DNA: TGTGCCAGCGAGGGCAGTACCTACGAGCAGTACTTC. Translated: CASEGSTYEQYF.

This clone came up a few times. CDR3 amino acids: CAWRDRVTEAFF. CDR3 sequence (DNA): TGTGCCTGGAGGGACAGGGTCACTGAAGCTTTCTTT. The genes are TRBV30 and TRBJ1-1, with TRBD1 matching over 8 bases. There are 12 residues in the CDR3. V was pared by 3 bases and J by 4 bases, with 1 base of the junction left unmatched. Germline CDR1 reads GTSNPN; CDR2 reads SVGIG (reference sequence).

The gene calls are TRBV6-4 and TRBJ2-1; TRBD2 might be the D (6 bases). The CDR3 totals 15 residues. V lost 8 bases and J lost 0, with 14 bases in between. Germline V gene data show CDR1 as MRHNA and CDR2 as SNTAGT. In DNA form, the CDR3 reads TGTGCCAGCCTCACCCGGGGGAGCTCCTACAATGAGCAGTTCTTC. Amino acids: CASLTRGSSYNEQFF.

The chain combines TRBV24-1 with TRBJ2-1; D uncertain. CDR3 length: 16 residues. V lost 1 base, J lost 2 bases, and 11 bases lay in between. The germline V gene encodes CDR1 KGHDR and CDR2 SFDVKD. The CDR3 DNA reads as TGTGCCACCAGTGATTTTAGTCTACCAGCCTACAATGAGCAGTTCTTC. Protein product: CATSDFSLPAYNEQFF.

The V gene is TRBV9, the J gene TRBJ2-3; 8 nucleotides agree with TRBD2. Germline V gives CDR1 SGDLS, CDR2 YYNGEE. The V and J ends lost 0 bases and 8 bases, in that order; junction bases with no gene match: 8. This CDR3 has 15 residues. CDR3 in DNA: TGTGCCAGCAGCGTAGCGGGACTAGATTCAGGTACGCAGTATTTT. This gives the protein CASSVAGLDSGTQYF.

CDR3 DNA sequence: TGTGCCAGCACCGAAGGAGGGCTAGGCTACACCTTC. Protein: CASTEGGLGYTF. The chain combines TRBV12-3 or TRBV12-4 with TRBJ1-2; no definite D call. Trimming pared 7 bases from V and 8 bases from J, leaving 14 bases between. The CDR3 length is 12 residues.

On this clone itself: The junction departs from the called germline gene at one end, perhaps through a read error. The chain links TRBV11-2 to TRBJ1-1, with 8 bases fitting TRBD1. CDR1 SGHAT and CDR2 FQNNGV come from the germline V gene. This CDR3 is 15 amino acids long. The CDR3 nucleotides are TGTGCCAGCAGCCCCCGACAGGGGATGAACGCTGAAGCTTTCTTT. This gives the protein CASSPRQGMNAEAFF.

This chain connects TRBV7-6 to TRBJ2-1; 12 bases align to TRBD2. With V trimmed by 5 bases and J by 9 bases, 5 bases remained unmatched. The CDR3 has 14 amino acids. Germline CDR1 SGHVS, CDR2 FNYEAQ. CDR3 nucleotide sequence: TGTGCCAGCAGCCAGCTGACTAGCGGGAGTGAGCAGTTCTTC. It is translated as CASSQLTSGSEQFF.

The chain joins TRBV28 to TRBJ2-7; 8 bases line up with TRBD1. CDR1 is MDHEN, CDR2 SYDVKM, per germline. Germline trimming cut 2 bases from V and 2 bases from J; bases unmatched to any gene: 5. CDR3 length: 15 amino acids. The CDR3 DNA is TGTGCCAGCAGTTTACTTGGACAGGGTACCTACGAGCAGTACTTC. This encodes CASSLLGQGTYEQYF.